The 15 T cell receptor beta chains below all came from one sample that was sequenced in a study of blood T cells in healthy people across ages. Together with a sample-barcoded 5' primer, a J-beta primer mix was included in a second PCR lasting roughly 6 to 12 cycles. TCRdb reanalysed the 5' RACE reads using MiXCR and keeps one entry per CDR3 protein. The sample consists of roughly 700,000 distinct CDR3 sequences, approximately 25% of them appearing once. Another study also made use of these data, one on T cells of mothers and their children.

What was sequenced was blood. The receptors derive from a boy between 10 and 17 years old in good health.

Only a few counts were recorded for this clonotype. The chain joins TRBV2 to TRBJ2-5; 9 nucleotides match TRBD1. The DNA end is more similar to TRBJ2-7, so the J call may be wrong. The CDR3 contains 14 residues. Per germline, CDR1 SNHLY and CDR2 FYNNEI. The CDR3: CASSAGTGTHEQYF. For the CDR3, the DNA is TGTGCCAGCAGTGCCGGGACAGGGACCCACGAGCAGTACTTC.

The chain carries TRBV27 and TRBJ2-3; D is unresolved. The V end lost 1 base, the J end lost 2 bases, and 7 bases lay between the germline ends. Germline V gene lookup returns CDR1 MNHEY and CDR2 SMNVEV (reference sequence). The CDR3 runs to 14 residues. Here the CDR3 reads CASSLFTVTDTQYF. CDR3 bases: TGTGCCAGCAGTTTATTTACAGTCACAGATACGCAGTATTTT.

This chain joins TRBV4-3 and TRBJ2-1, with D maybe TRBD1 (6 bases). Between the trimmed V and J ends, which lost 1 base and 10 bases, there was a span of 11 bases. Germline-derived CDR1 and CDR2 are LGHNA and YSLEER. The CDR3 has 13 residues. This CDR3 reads CASSQVPQGEQFF. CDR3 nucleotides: TGCGCCAGCAGCCAAGTCCCCCAGGGGGAGCAGTTCTTC.

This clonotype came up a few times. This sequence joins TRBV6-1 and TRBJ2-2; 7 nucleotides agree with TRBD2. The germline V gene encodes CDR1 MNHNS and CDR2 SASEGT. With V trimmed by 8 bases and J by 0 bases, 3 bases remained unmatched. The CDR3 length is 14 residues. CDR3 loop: CASRTSANTGELFF. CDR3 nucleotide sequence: TGTGCCAGCCGAACTAGCGCGAACACCGGGGAGCTGTTTTTT.

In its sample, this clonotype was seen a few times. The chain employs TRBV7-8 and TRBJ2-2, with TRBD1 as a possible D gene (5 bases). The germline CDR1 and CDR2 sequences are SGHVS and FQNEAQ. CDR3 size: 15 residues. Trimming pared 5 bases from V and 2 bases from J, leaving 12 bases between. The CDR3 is CASSAQTDNTGELFF. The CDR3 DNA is TGTGCCAGCAGCGCTCAGACAGATAACACCGGGGAGCTGTTTTTT.

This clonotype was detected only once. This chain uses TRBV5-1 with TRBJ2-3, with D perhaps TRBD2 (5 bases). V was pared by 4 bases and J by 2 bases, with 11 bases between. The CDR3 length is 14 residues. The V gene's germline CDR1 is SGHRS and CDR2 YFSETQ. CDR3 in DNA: TGCGCCAGCAGCGGAGGTCCCCCCACAGATACGCAGTATTTT. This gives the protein CASSGGPPTDTQYF.

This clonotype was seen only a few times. In DNA form, the CDR3 reads TGTGCCAGCAAAAGGGGAACCCAGAGCTCTGGAAACACCATATATTTT. Encoded protein: CASKRGTQSSGNTIYF. V gene TRBV7-2 combines with J gene TRBJ1-3, with a possible D match to TRBD1 (5 bases). Germline V gene data show CDR1 as SGHTA and CDR2 as FQGNSA. The CDR3 has 16 residues. V was pared by 7 bases and J by 0 bases, with 16 bases between.

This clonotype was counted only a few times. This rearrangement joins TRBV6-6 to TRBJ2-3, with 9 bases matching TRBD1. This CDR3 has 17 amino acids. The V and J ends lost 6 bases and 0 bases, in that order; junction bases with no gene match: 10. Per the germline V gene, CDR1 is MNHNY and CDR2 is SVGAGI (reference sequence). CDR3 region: CASSRDRVHTSTDTQYF. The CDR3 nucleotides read TGTGCCAGCAGCCGGGACAGGGTCCACACTAGCACAGATACGCAGTATTTT.

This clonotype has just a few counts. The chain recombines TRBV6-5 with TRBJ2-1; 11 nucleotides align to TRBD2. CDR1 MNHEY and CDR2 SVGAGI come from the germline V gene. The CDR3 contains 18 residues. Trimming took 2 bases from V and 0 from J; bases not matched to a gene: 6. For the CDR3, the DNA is TGTGCCAGCAGTTACGTATTAGCGGGAGGGCCCTCCTACAATGAGCAGTTCTTC. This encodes CASSYVLAGGPSYNEQFF.

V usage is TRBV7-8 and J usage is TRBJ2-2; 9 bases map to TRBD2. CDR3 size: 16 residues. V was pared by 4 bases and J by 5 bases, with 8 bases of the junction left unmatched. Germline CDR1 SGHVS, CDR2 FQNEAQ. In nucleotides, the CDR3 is TGTGCCAGCAGCTCCTGGACTAGCGCAAGAACCGGGGAGCTGTTTTTT. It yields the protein CASSSWTSARTGELFF.

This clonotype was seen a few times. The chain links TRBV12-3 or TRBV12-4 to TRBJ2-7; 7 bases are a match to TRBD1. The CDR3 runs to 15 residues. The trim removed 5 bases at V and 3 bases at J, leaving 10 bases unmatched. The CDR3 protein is CASSQRGLGVYEQYF. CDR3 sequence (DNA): TGTGCCAGCAGTCAGAGGGGGCTGGGGGTCTACGAGCAGTACTTC.

The CDR3 reads CSARAATTGGPYNEQFF. Written as DNA, the CDR3 is TGCAGTGCTAGAGCTGCTACGACAGGGGGACCCTACAATGAGCAGTTCTTC. V and J are TRBV20-1 and TRBJ2-1; 9 positions agree with TRBD1. V was clipped by 1 base and J by 2 bases; unmatched bases: 9. This CDR3 is built from 17 residues. Germline V gives CDR1 DFQATT, CDR2 SNEGSKA (reference sequence).

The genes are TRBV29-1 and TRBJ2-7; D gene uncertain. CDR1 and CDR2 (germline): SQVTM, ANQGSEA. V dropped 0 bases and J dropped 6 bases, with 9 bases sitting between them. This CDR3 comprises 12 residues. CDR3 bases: TGCAGCGTTGAAGATCAGGCCCCCGAGCAGTACTTC. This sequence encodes CSVEDQAPEQYF.

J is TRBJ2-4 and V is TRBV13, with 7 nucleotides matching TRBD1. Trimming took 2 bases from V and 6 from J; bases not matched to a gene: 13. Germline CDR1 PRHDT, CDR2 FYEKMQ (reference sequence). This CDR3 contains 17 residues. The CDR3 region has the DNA TGTGCCAGCAGCTTACCCACAGGGGCGGTGGGCGGAAACATTCAGTACTTC. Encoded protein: CASSLPTGAVGGNIQYF.

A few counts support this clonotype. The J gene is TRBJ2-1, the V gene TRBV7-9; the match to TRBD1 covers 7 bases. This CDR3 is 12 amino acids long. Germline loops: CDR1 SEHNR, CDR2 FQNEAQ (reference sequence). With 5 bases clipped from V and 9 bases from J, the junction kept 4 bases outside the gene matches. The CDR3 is CASSLTGSEQFF. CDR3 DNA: TGTGCCAGCAGCCTGACAGGGAGTGAGCAGTTCTTC.